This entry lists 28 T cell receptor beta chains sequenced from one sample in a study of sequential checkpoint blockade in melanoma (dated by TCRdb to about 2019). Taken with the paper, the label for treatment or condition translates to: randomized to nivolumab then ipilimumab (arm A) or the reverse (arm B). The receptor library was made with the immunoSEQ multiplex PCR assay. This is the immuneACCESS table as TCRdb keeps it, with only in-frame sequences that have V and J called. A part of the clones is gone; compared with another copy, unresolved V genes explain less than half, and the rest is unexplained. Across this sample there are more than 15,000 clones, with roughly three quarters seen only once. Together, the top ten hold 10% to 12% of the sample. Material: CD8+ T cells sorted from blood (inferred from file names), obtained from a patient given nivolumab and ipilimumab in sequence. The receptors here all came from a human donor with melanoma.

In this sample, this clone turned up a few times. CDR3 DNA sequence: TGTGCCAGCAGCTTAGGATGGGCTGACTATGGCTACACCTTC. Translated: CASSLGWADYGYTF. The chain employs TRBV7-9 and TRBJ1-2, with no clear D. V was clipped by 1 base and J by 3 bases, with 9 bases between them. The CDR3 has 14 residues. Germline CDR1 is SEHNR and CDR2 is FQNEAQ (reference sequence).

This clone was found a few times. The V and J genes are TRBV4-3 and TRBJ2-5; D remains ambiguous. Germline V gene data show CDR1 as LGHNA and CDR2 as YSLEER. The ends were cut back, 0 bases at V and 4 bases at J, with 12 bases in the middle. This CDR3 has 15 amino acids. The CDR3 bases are TGCGCCAGCAGCCAAGAATTAGACGGGTCAGAGACCCAGTACTTC. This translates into CASSQELDGSETQYF.

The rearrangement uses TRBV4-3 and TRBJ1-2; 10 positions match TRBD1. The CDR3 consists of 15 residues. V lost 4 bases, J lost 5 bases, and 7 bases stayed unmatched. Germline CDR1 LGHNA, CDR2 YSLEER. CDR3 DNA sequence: TGCGCCAGCAGCCCGGGACAGGGGAGTAGTTATGGCTACACCTTC. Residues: CASSPGQGSSYGYTF.

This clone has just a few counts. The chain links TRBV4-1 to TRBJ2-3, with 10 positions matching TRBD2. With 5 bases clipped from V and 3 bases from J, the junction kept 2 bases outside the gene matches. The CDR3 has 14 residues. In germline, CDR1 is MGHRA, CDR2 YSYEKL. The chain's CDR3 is CASSFSGGTDTQYF. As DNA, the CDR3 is TGCGCCAGCAGCTTTAGCGGGGGGACAGATACGCAGTATTTT.

CDR3 sequence reads: CASSSDRESEAFF. CDR3 DNA: TGTGCCAGCAGCTCGGACAGGGAAAGTGAAGCTTTCTTT. The V gene is TRBV11-2, the J gene TRBJ1-1, with TRBD1 matching over 8 bases. Germline V gene sequence: CDR1 SGHAT, CDR2 FQNNGV. CDR3 length: 13 amino acids. After removal of 4 bases from V and 7 bases from J, the junction contained 5 bases not matched to a gene.

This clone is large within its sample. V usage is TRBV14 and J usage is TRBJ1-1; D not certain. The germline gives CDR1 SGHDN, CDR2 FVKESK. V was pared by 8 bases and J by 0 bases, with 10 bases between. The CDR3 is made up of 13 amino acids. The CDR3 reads CASRRRMNTEAFF. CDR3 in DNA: TGTGCCAGCCGACGGCGGATGAACACTGAAGCTTTCTTT. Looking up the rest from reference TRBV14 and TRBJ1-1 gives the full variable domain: EAGVTQFPSHSVIEKGQTVTLRCDPISGHDNLYWYRRVMGKEIKFLLHFVKESKQDESGMPNNRFLAERTGGTYSTLKVQPAELEDSGVYFCASRRRMNTEAFFGQGTRLTVV.

This CDR3 is CASSGQVSGANVLTF. CDR3 bases: TGTGCCAGCAGCGGACAGGTCTCTGGGGCCAACGTCCTGACTTTC. The chain carries TRBV9 and TRBJ2-6; D is possibly TRBD1 (6 bases). Deletions cut 3 bases from V and 0 bases from J, with 7 bases between. Per the germline V gene, CDR1 is SGDLS and CDR2 is YYNGEE. CDR3 length: 15 amino acids.

CDR3 in DNA: TGTGCCAGCAGCCAAGATAGGGGGGGCGTGCGTTCCGGGGAGCTGTTTTTT. This codes for CASSQDRGGVRSGELFF. This chain uses TRBV14 with TRBJ2-2, with a tentative D call TRBD2 (7 bases). The CDR3 extends over 17 amino acids. Trimming took 0 bases from V and 6 from J, leaving 17 bases between them. CDR1 SGHDN and CDR2 FVKESK come from the germline V gene. Full variable domain (outside the CDR3, taken from reference TRBV14 and TRBJ2-2): EAGVTQFPSHSVIEKGQTVTLRCDPISGHDNLYWYRRVMGKEIKFLLHFVKESKQDESGMPNNRFLAERTGGTYSTLKVQPAELEDSGVYFCASSQDRGGVRSGELFFGEGSRLTVL.

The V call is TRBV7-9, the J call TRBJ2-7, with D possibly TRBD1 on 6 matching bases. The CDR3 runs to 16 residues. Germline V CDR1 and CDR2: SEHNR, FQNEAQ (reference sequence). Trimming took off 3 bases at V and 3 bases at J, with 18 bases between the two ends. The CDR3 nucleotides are TGTGCCAGCAGCTTTGGAACAGGGATTCCCCTCTACGAGCAGTACTTC. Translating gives CASSFGTGIPLYEQYF.

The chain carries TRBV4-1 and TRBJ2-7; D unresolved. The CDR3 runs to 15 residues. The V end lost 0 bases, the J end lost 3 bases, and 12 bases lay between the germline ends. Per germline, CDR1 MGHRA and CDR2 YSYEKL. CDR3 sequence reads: CASSQDSQELYEQYF. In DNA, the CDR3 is TGCGCCAGCAGCCAAGACAGCCAGGAACTCTACGAGCAGTACTTC.

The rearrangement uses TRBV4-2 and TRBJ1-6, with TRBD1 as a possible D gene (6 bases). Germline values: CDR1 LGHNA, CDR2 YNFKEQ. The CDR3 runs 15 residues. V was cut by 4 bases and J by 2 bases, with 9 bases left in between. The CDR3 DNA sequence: TGTGCCAGCAGCCGCCGGGACACCTATAATTCACCCCTCCACTTT. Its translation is CASSRRDTYNSPLHF.

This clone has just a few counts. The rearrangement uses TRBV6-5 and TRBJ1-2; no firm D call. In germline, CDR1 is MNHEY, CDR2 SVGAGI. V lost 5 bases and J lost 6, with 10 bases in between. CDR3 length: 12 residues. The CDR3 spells CASSEYGDGYTF. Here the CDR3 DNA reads TGTGCCAGCAGTGAATACGGGGATGGCTACACCTTC.

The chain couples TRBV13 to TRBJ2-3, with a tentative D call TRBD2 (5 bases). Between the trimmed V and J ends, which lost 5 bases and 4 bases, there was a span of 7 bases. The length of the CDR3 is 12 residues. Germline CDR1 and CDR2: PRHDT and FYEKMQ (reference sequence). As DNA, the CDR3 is TGTGCCAGCAGCCCTAGCTCAGATACGCAGTATTTT. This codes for CASSPSSDTQYF.

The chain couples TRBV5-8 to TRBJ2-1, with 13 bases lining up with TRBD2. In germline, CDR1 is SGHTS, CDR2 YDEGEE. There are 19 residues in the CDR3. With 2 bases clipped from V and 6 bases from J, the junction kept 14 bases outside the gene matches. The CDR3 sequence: CASSLETGTSGAFVNEQFF. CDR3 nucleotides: TGTGCCAGCAGCTTAGAAACCGGGACTAGCGGGGCTTTCGTCAATGAGCAGTTCTTC.

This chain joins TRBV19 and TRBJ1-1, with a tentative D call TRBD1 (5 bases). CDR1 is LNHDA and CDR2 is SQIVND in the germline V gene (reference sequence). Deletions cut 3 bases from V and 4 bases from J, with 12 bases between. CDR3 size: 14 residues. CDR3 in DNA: TGTGCCAGTAGTATCTGGGGCGGGGGCACTGAAGCTTTCTTT. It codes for CASSIWGGGTEAFF.

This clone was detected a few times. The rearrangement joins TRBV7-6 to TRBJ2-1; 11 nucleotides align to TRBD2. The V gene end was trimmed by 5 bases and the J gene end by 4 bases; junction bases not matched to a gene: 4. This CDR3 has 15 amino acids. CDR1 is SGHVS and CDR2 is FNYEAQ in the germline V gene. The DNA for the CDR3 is TGTGCCAGCAGCGTACTAGCGGGAGAGTACAATGAGCAGTTCTTC. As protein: CASSVLAGEYNEQFF.

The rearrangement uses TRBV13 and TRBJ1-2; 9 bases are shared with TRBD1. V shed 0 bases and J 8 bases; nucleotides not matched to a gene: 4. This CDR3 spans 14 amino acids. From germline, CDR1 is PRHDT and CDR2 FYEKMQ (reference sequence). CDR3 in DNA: TGTGCCAGCAGCTTAGGGACAGGGGGTTTCGGCTACACCTTC. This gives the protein CASSLGTGGFGYTF.

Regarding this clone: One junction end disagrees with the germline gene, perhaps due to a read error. The CDR3 region is CASSPAGTGIYGQYF. The DNA for the CDR3 is TGCGCCAGCAGCCCGGCCGGGACAGGGATCTACGGGCAGTACTTC. The V gene is TRBV4-3, the J gene TRBJ2-7; 9 nucleotides agree with TRBD1. Germline V CDR1 and CDR2: LGHNA, YSLEER. The CDR3 contains 15 residues.

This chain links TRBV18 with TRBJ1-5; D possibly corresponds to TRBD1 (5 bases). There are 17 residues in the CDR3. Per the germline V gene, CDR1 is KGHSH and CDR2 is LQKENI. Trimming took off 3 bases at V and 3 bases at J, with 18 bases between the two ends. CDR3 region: CASSPPSQGRLNQPQHF. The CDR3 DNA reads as TGTGCCAGCTCACCCCCTTCGCAGGGAAGACTCAATCAGCCCCAGCATTTT.

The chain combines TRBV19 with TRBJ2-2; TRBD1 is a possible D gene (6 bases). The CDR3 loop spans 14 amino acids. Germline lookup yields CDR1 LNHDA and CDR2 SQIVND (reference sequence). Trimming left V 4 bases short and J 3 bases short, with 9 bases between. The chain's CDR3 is CASSTQGYTGELFF. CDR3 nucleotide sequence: TGTGCCAGTAGTACGCAGGGGTACACCGGGGAGCTGTTTTTT.

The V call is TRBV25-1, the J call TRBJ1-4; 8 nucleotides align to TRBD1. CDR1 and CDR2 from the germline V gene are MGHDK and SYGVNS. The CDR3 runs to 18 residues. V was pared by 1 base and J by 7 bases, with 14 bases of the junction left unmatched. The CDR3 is CASSESDPPTGGSEKLFF. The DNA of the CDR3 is TGTGCCAGCAGTGAATCGGACCCCCCAACAGGGGGGAGTGAAAAACTGTTTTTT.

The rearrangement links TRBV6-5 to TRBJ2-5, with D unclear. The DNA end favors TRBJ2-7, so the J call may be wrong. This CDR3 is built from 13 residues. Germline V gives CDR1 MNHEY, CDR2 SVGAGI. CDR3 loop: CASSYNRIYEQYF. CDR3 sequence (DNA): TGTGCCAGCAGTTACAACAGAATCTACGAGCAGTACTTC.

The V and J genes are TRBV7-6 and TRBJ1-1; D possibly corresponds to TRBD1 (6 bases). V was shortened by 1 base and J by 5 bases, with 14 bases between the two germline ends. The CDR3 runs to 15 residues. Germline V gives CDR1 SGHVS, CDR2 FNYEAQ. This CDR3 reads CASSLGGGLGTEAFF. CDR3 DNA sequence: TGTGCCAGCAGCTTAGGGGGGGGGCTGGGAACTGAAGCTTTCTTT.

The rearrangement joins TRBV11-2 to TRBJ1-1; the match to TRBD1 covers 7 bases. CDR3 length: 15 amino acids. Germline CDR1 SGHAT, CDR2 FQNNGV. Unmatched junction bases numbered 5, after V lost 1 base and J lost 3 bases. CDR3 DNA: TGTGCCAGCAGCTTAGGAGTAGGGGGCCACACTGAAGCTTTCTTT. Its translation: CASSLGVGGHTEAFF.

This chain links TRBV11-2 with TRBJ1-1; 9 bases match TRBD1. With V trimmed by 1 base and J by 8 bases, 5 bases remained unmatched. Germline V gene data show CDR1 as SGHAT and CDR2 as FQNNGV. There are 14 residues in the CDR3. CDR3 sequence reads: CASSLGGQGREAFF. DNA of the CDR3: TGTGCCAGCAGCTTAGGGGGACAGGGCAGAGAAGCTTTCTTT.

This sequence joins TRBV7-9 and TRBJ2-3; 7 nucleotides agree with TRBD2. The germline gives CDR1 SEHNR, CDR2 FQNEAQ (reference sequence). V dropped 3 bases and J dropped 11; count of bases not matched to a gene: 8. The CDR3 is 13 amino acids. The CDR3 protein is CASSLGGTPRQYF. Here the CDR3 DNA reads TGTGCCAGCAGCTTGGGGGGGACTCCCAGGCAGTATTTT.

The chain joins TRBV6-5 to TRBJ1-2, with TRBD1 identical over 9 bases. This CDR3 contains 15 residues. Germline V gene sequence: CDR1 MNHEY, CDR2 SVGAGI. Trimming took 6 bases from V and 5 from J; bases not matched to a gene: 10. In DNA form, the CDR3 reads TGTGCCAGCAGGGATCGGGACAGGGAGCGGTATGGCTACACCTTC. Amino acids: CASRDRDRERYGYTF.

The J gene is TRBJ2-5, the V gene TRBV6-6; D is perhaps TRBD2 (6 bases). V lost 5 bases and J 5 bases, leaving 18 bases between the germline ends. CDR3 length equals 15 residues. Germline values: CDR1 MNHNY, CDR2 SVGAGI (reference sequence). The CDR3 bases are TGTGCCAGCAGTCCCGGGACTCCCCGTCGTGAGACCCAGTACTTC. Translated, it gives CASSPGTPRRETQYF.